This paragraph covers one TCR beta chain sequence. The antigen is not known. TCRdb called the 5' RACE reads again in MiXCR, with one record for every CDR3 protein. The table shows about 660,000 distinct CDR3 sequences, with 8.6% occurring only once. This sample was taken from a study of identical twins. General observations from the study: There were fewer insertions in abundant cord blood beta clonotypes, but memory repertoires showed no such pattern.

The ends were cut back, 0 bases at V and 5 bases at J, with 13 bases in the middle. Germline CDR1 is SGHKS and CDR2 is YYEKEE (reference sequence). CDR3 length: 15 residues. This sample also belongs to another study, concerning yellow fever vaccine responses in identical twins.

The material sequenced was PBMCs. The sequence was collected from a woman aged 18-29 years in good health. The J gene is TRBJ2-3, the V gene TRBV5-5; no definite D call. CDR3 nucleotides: TGTGCCAGCAGCTTGGGGGTTCAGGTTGGAGATACGCAGTATTTT. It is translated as CASSLGVQVGDTQYF.